The T cell receptor beta chain described here comes from a study of blood T cell repertoires in COVID-19. Overall study context: Sample material is recorded as cDNA or gDNA derived from T cells, B-cell-depleted T cells, or PBMCs.

Enrolled through a virtual design, the participants were between roughly 18 and 95 years of age and came from about two dozen US areas. The CDR3 is made up of 16 amino acids. CDR1 is SGHTA and CDR2 is FQGTGA in the germline V gene. Trimming left V 4 bases short and J 4 bases short, with 16 bases between. This clone was observed once. As originally analysed: Estimation of nucleated cell counts was performed using reference gene primer amplification. Assay: immunoSEQ multiplex PCR; the TCRdb copy retains only in-frame clones and omits some. That table is the source of V, J and clone size, and D and trimming were worked out from the DNA. This sample yields 150,000 to 250,000 clones, of which roughly nine tenths are seen a single time; 2% to 2.5% belongs to the top ten.

Sequencing was carried out using PBMCs or T cells enriched from blood (not recorded which). The sequence was obtained from a woman aged 25 to 39 who had recovered from COVID-19. The V and J genes are TRBV7-3 and TRBJ2-2, with D maybe TRBD2 (5 bases). The CDR3 DNA is TGTGCCAGCAGCTCCGGATCTTTGGCGGGCACCGGGGAGCTGTTTTTT. It specifies CASSSGSLAGTGELFF.